These 10 T cell receptor beta chains originate from one sample sequenced in a study of OX40 agonist ivuxolimab in advanced cancers. Repertoires were generated with immunoSEQ multiplex PCR, while TCRdb's copy carries only in-frame clones and drops some. The table lists about 73,000 clones, 90% to 95% of them singletons. This specimen was CD4+ or CD8+ T cells sorted from blood, taken in a trial of the OX40 agonist ivuxolimab. These receptors were collected from an adult with an advanced solid tumor such as melanoma, head and neck, liver or kidney cancer.

The rearrangement joins TRBV4-3 to TRBJ1-2, with D uncertain. CDR1 and CDR2 from the germline V gene are LGHNA and YSLEER. This CDR3 has 14 amino acids. Trimming left V 1 base short and J 6 bases short, with 12 bases between. The CDR3 protein is CASSQALTADGYTF. As DNA, the CDR3 is TGCGCCAGCAGCCAAGCATTAACAGCCGATGGCTACACCTTC.

The J gene is TRBJ2-2, the V gene TRBV7-6, with TRBD2 identical over 9 bases. CDR1 SGHVS and CDR2 FNYEAQ come from the germline V gene. The CDR3 is made up of 18 amino acids. V lost 1 base and J lost 2; bases outside the gene matches: 8. The CDR3 spells CASSLEASGIANTGELFF. Here the CDR3 DNA reads TGTGCCAGCAGCTTAGAAGCTAGCGGGATCGCAAACACCGGGGAGCTGTTTTTT.

The chain joins TRBV18 to TRBJ2-1; 7 bases map to TRBD1. Germline V gene sequence: CDR1 KGHSH, CDR2 LQKENI. J gave up 8 bases and V 3 bases, and 7 bases lay outside the gene matches. CDR3 length: 14 residues. For the CDR3, the DNA is TGTGCCAGCTCACCTTCTAGAACAGGGGATGAGCAGTTCTTC. This translates into CASSPSRTGDEQFF.

This clone has only one observation. The gene calls are TRBV28 and TRBJ2-7; D gene unclear. Germline lookup yields CDR1 MDHEN and CDR2 SYDVKM. Trimming shortened V by 6 bases and J by 5 bases, and 23 bases separated the two germline ends. This CDR3 has 16 residues. CDR3: CASSPVLGLGSDEQYF. The CDR3 DNA reads TGTGCCAGCAGCCCTGTGCTCGGCCTAGGGTCAGACGAGCAGTACTTC. Drawing the rest from reference TRBV28 and TRBJ2-7, the complete variable domain is DVKVTQSSRYLVKRTGEKVFLECVQDMDHENMFWYRQDPGLGLRLIYFSYDVKMKEKGDIPEGYSVSREKKERFSLILESASTNQTSMYLCASSPVLGLGSDEQYFGPGTRLTVT.

The J gene is TRBJ2-1, the V gene TRBV27; the match to TRBD2 covers 15 bases. This CDR3 has 17 residues. With 6 bases clipped from V and 7 bases from J, the junction kept 10 bases outside the gene matches. From germline, CDR1 is MNHEY and CDR2 SMNVEV (reference sequence). The CDR3 DNA is TGTGCCAGCAGCGAAGGACTAGCGGGAGGGCCTTGGAATGAGCAGTTCTTC. Its translation: CASSEGLAGGPWNEQFF.

This clone was seen more than once but under ten times. This chain joins TRBV30 and TRBJ2-3; 7 nucleotides agree with TRBD1. Looked up from germline, CDR1 is GTSNPN and CDR2 is SVGIG (reference sequence). The CDR3 is made up of 15 amino acids. The V segment lost 0 bases and the J segment 7 bases; nucleotides outside the gene matches: 10. CDR3 coding DNA: TGTGCCTGGAGTGTGCTTGGGACAGCATTAAATACGCAGTATTTT. Translated, it gives CAWSVLGTALNTQYF.

The gene calls are TRBV11-3 and TRBJ1-4, with 7 bases lining up with TRBD1. This CDR3 has 17 amino acids. With 5 bases clipped from V and 0 bases from J, the junction kept 9 bases outside the gene matches. Germline values: CDR1 SGHNT, CDR2 YENEEA. This CDR3 reads CASSPRTGTATNEKLFF. For the CDR3, the DNA is TGTGCCAGCAGCCCTAGGACAGGAACAGCAACTAATGAAAAACTGTTTTTT.

The V gene is TRBV5-8, the J gene TRBJ2-5; D is unclear. Trimming took 4 bases from V and 2 from J, leaving 12 bases between them. The V gene's germline CDR1 is SGHTS and CDR2 YDEGEE. CDR3 size: 14 residues. The CDR3 DNA reads TGTGCCAGCAGCCACGGTATCCTGCAAGAGACCCAGTACTTC. It codes for CASSHGILQETQYF.

The chain is built from TRBV5-5 and TRBJ2-5; 7 bases fit TRBD1. CDR1 SGHKS and CDR2 YYEKEE come from the germline V gene (reference sequence). V gave up 4 bases and J gave up 4 bases; unmatched junction bases: 4. This CDR3 is built from 13 residues. The CDR3 loop reads CASSLTGVETQYF. The CDR3 region has the DNA TGTGCCAGCAGCCTCACAGGGGTAGAGACCCAGTACTTC.

The chain has TRBV30 and TRBJ1-4; TRBD1 matches 11 bases. The germline V gene has CDR1 GTSNPN and CDR2 SVGIG (reference sequence). The ends lost 1 base at V and 4 bases at J; junction bases unmatched: 2. CDR3 size: 15 residues. The CDR3 DNA sequence: TGTGCCTGGAGTGGGACAGGGGGCCGTAATGAAAAACTGTTTTTT. Its translation: CAWSGTGGRNEKLFF.